Sequencing of this T cell receptor beta chain was carried out in a study of T-cell reconstitution after alpha-beta-depleted transplantation in children (dated by TCRdb to 2015 to 2016). Looking at the study overall: Using TCR repertoire profiling, the study quantitatively followed how T-cell immune reconstitution unfolded in children after TCRalphabeta/CD19-depleted allogeneic hematopoietic cell transplantation.

The research as a whole found: The high TCRbeta diversity at day 60 in some patients was ascribed to recipient T cells and intrathymic progenitors that had survived conditioning. Over the following months the frequencies of hyperexpanded clones went down, and after one year T-cell counts and TCRbeta diversity were mostly credited to newly produced T cells. About two months after transplant, the apparently early recovery of alphabetaT-cell counts reportedly depended on just several hundred clones that had expanded rapidly and came from non-depleted graft cells.

Library creation used PCR. This sample was sequenced with an Illumina HiSeq 2500. To normalize quantification of the TCRbeta repertoire, the TCR libraries were built with molecular barcoding that relied on unique molecular identifiers. TCRdb reprocessing: public reads trimmed at Q25 with fastp, clones called with MiXCR, in-frame beta chains kept. Identical CDR3 proteins give one entry, which carries the most common genes and DNA. This sample gives fewer than 1 million distinct CDR3 sequences in total; roughly 15% of them show up just once. Clones ranked in the top ten supply 5% of the sample. Points on this clonotype: No antigen is known for it. Base quality data are lacking; no much larger clone is found one base away.

The germline V gene (reference sequence) gives CDR1 as SGHAT and CDR2 as FQDESV. From the cysteine through the phenylalanine, the CDR3 covers 20 amino acids. CDR3 DNA is the only sequence kept; it has 60 bases, read in frame from the first base. V is shortened by 5 bases, J by 2 bases, and the region joining them spans 30 bases. In the paper's terms, the treatment or condition label means: allogeneic hematopoietic cell transplantation with graft depleted of TCRalphabeta T cells and CD19 B cells. Transplant recipients were children who received TCRalphabeta/CD19-depleted allogeneic hematopoietic cell grafts.

Recombination connected TRBV11-1 to TRBJ1-2, with an unclear D gene assignment. The sample here was PBMCs, mostly from graft donor cells, taken 360 days after TCRalphabeta/CD19-depleted stem cell transplant. The TCR was taken from a male patient younger than 18 who had a stem cell transplant for acute lymphoblastic leukemia, so the T cells may come from the graft donor. The nucleotides read TGTGCCAGCAGCGCGTCGAAAGTTCCGGGCCTCAAATTCTTGAACTATGGCTACACCTTC. Its protein reads: CASSASKVPGLKFLNYGYTF.